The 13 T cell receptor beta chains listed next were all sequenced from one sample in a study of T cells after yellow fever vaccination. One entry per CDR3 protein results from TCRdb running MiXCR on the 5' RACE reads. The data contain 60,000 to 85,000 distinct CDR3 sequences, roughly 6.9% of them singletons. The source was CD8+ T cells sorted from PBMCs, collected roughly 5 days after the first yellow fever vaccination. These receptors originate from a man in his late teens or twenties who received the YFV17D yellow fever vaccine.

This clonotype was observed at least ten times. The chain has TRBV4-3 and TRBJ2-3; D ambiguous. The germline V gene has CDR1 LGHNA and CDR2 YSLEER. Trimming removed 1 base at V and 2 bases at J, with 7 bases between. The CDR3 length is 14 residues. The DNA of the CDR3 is TGCGCCAGCAGCCAAGGGTGGCCCACAGATACGCAGTATTTT. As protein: CASSQGWPTDTQYF.

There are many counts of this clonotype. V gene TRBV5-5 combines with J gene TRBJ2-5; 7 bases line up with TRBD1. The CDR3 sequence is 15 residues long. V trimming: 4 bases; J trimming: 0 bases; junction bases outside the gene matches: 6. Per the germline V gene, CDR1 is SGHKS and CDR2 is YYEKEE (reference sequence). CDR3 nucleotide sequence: TGTGCCAGCAGCATGCGGACAGGTTACCAAGAGACCCAGTACTTC. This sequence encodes CASSMRTGYQETQYF.

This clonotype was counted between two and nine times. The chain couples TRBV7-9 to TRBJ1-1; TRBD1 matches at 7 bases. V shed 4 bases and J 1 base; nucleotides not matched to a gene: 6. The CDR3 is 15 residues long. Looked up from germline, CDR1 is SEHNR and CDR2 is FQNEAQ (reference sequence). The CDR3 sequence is CASSYAQGRNTEAFF. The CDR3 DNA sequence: TGTGCCAGCAGCTACGCACAGGGGAGGAACACTGAAGCTTTCTTT.

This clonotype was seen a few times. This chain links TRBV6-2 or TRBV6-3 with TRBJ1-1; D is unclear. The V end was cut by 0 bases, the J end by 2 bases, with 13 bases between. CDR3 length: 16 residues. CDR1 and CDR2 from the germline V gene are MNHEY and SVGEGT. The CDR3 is CASSYSVTEPNTEAFF. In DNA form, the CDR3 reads TGTGCCAGCAGTTACTCCGTAACGGAACCAAACACTGAAGCTTTCTTT.

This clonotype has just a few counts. This CDR3 reads CATSDLRGGNEQFF. CDR3 coding DNA: TGTGCCACCAGTGATTTGCGTGGGGGCAATGAGCAGTTCTTC. J is TRBJ2-1 and V is TRBV24-1; D is perhaps TRBD1 or TRBD2 (5 bases each). CDR1 is KGHDR, CDR2 SFDVKD, per germline. The V end was cut by 0 bases, the J end by 6 bases, with 8 bases between. The CDR3 covers 14 residues.

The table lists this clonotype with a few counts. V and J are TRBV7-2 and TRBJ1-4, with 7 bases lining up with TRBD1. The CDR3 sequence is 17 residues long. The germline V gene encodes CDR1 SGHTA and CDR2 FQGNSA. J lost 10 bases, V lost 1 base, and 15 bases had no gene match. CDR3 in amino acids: CASSLVLPGQDMGKLFF. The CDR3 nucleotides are TGTGCCAGCAGCTTAGTGCTCCCTGGACAGGACATGGGAAAACTGTTTTTT.

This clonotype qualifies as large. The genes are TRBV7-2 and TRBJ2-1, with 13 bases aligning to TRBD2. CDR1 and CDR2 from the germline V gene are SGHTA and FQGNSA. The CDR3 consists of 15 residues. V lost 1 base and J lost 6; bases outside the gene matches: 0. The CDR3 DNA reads TGTGCCAGCAGCTTAGGACTAGCGGGGGGCAATGAGCAGTTCTTC. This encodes CASSLGLAGGNEQFF.

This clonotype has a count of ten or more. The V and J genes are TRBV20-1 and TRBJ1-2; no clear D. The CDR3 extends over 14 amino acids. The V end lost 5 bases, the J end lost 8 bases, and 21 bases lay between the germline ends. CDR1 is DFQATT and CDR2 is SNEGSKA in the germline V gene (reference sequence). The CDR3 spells CSARETGSLEGYTF. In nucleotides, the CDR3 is TGCAGTGCTCGCGAGACTGGGAGTCTAGAGGGCTACACCTTC.

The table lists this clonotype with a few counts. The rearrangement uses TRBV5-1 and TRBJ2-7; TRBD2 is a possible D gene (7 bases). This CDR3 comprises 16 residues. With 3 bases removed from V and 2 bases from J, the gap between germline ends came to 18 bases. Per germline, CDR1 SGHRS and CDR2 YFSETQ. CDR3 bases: TGCGCCAGCAGCTGGGCGTCGGGGGGCTTTGCCTACGAGCAGTACTTC. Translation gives CASSWASGGFAYEQYF.

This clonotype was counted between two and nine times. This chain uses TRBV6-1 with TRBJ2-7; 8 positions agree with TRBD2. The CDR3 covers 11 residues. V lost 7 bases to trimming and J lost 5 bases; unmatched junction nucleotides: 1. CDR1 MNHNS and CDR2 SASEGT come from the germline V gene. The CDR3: CASKRGHEQYV. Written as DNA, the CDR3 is TGTGCCAGCAAGCGGGGGCACGAGCAGTACGTC.

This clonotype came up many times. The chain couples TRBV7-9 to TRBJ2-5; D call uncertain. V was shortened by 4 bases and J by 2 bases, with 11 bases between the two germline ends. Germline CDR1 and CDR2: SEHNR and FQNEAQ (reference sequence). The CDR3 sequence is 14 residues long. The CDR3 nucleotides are TGTGCCAGCAGCTCCCTGTCCCAACAAGAGACCCAGTACTTC. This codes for CASSSLSQQETQYF.

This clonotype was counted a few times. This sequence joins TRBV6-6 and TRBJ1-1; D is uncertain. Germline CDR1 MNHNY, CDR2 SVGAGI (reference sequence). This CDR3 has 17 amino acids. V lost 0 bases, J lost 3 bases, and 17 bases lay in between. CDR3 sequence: CASSYSATFTYDTEAFF. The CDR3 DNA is TGTGCCAGCAGTTACTCCGCGACATTCACTTACGACACTGAAGCTTTCTTT.

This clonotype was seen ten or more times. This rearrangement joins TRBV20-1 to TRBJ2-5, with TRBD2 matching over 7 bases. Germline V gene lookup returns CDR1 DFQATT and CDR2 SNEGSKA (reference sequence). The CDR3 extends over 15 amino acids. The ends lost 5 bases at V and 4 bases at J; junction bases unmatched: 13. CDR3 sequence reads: CSAGSTGGNLETQYF. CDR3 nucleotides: TGCAGTGCTGGATCAACCGGGGGGAATTTAGAGACCCAGTACTTC.